This T cell receptor (beta chain) was documented in a study of Graves' ophthalmopathy and Graves' hyperthyroidism. Overall study: Peripheral blood was collected at initial diagnosis, before any treatment.

Researchers turned away patients with other autoimmune diseases, uncontrolled infections, pregnancy or lactation. V shed 4 bases and J 1 base; nucleotides not matched to a gene: 6. This CDR3 region has 17 residues. CDR1 and CDR2 from the germline V gene are SGHVS and FNYEAQ. RNA transcripts were the template, and TCR beta CDR3 regions were amplified from them. HTBI-primed RT-PCR formed the first round, and a multiplex PCR formed the second. TCRdb fed the multiplex PCR reads into MiXCR, producing one record per CDR3 protein. The sample has 200,000 to 250,000 distinct CDR3 sequences, 45% seen once; the top ten hold around 43%.

The receptor was derived from an adult man with Graves' ophthalmopathy. The sequencing input was peripheral blood. The chain is built from TRBV7-6 and TRBJ1-6; 8 nucleotides match TRBD1. In DNA form, the CDR3 reads TGTGCCAGCAGCTCGCCGGACAGGGCGTCCTATAATTCACCCCTCCACTTT. Translating gives CASSSPDRASYNSPLHF.